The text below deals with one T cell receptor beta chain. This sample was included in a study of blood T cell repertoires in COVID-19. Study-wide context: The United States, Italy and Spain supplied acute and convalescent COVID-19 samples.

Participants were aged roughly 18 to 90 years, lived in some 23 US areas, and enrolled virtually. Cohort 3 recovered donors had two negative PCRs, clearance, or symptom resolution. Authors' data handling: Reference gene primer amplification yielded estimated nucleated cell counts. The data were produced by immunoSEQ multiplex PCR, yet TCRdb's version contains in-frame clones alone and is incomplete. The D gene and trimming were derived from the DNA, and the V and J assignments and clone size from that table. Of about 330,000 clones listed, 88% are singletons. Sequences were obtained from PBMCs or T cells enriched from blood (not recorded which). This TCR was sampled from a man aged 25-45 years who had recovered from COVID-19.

CDR3: CATSRGFRADQETQYF. DNA of the CDR3: TGTGCCACCAGCCGGGGGTTCCGCGCGGACCAAGAGACCCAGTACTTC. This chain links TRBV15 with TRBJ2-5; D is possibly TRBD2 (6 bases). CDR1 and CDR2 (germline): LNHNV, YYDKDF (reference sequence). Trimming took off 5 bases at V and 0 bases at J, with 16 bases between the two ends. CDR3 size: 16 residues.